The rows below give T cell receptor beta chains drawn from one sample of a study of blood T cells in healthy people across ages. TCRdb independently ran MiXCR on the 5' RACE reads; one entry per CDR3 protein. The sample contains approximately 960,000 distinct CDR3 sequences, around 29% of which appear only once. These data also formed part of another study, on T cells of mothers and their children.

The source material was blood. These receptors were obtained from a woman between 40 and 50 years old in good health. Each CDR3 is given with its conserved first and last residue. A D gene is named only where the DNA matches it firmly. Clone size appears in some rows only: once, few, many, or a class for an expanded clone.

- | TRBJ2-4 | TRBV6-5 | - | TGTGCCAGCAGTTACTCATTTATAGCCAAAAACATTCAGTACTTC | CASSYSFIAKNIQYF
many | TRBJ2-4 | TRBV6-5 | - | TGTGCCAGCAGTTACTTTACAGGGGAGGGAGAAACCAAAAACATTCAGTACTTC | CASSYFTGEGETKNIQYF
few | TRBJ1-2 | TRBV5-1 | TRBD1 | TGCGCCAGCAGACCCCCCGGACAGGGGACCTATGGCTACACCTTC | CASRPPGQGTYGYTF
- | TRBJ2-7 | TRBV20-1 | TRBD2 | TGCAGTGCTAAGTCGGGGGGGCCCTACGAGCAGTACTTC | CSAKSGGPYEQYF
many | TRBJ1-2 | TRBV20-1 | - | TGCAGTGCTAGAGGGACCTCACCATCATATTATGGCTACACCTTC | CSARGTSPSYYGYTF
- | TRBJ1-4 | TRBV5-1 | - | TGCGCCAGCAGCCCAGCCCTGAGGAGGGATGAAAAACTGTTTTTT | CASSPALRRDEKLFF
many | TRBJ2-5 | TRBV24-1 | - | TGTGCCACCAGTGATTTGGGGACCCAGTACTTC | CATSDLGTQYF
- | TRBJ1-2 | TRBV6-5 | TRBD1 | TGTGCCAGCAGTCTTCGGGGGGGCAGGGGGAGCTATGGCTACACCTTC | CASSLRGGRGSYGYTF
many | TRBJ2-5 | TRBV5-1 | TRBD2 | TGCGCCAGCAGCCCGGGGGGACTAGCGGCTCAAGAGACCCAGTACTTC | CASSPGGLAAQETQYF
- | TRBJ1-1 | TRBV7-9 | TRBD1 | TGTGCCAACAGCTTAGAGGGGGCGTCTGAAGCTTTCTTT | CANSLEGASEAFF
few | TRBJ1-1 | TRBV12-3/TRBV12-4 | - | TGTGCCAGCAGTTTCGGGGGGGGATACACTGAAGCTTTCTTT | CASSFGGGYTEAFF
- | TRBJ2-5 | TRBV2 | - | TGTGCCAGCAGTGGGGACGGCGCACCCTACGAGCAGAACTTC | CASSGDGAPYEQNF
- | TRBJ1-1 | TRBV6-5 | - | TGTGCCAGCAGTTACTCGGTAGGGGTCACTGAAGCTTTCTTT | CASSYSVGVTEAFF
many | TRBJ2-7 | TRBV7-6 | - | TGTGCCAGCAGCTTAGTATCGGGGGAGGAGCAGTACTTC | CASSLVSGEEQYF
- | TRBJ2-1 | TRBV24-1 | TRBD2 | TGTGCCACCAGTGACCAGGGACTAGCGGTGAATGAGCAGTTCTTC | CATSDQGLAVNEQFF
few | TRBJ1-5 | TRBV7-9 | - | TGTGCCAGCAGCTTAGCACTTGGACGGTATAGCAATCAGCCCCAGCATTTT | CASSLALGRYSNQPQHF
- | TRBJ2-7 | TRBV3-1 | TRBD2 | TGTGCCAGCAGCCAAGATAAGGGCGGGGGGGCCAAGTTGTCCCTCTACGAGCAGTACTTC | CASSQDKGGGAKLSLYEQYF
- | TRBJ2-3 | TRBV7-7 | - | TGTGCCAGCGGATCTAGCCCCGGGGCGCAGTATTTT | CASGSSPGAQYF
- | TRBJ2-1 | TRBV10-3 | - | TGTGCCATCAGTCACTCGAACAATGAGCAGTTCTTC | CAISHSNNEQFF
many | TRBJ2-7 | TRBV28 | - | TGTGCCAGCAGCCGGACGGTGGACTACGAGCAGTACTTC | CASSRTVDYEQYF
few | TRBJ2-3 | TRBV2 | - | TGTGCCAGCAGCGGAGGATGGAGCTTTACGAGCACAGATACGCAGTATTTT | CASSGGWSFTSTDTQYF
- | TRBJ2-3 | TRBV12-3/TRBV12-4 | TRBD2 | TGTGCCAGCAGTCCCCCCCTAGCGGGGGGCCTTAGCACAGATACGCAGTATTTT | CASSPPLAGGLSTDTQYF
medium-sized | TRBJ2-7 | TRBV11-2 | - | TGTGCCAGCAGCTTGAGGACAATCGACGAGCAGTACTTC | CASSLRTIDEQYF
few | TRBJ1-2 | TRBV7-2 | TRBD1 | TGTGCCAGCAGCCGACCGGGACAGGGAGGTTATGGCTACACCTTC | CASSRPGQGGYGYTF
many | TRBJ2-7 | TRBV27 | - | TGTGCCAGCAGTTTTGGGGGTCGGGAGCAGTACTTC | CASSFGGREQYF
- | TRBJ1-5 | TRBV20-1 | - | TGCAGTGCTAGAGAGATACGGAGACAGCCCCAGCATTTT | CSAREIRRQPQHF
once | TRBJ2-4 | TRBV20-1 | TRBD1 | TGCAGTGCTGGGGGGACAGGGATCTATGGGCAGTACTTC | CSAGGTGIYGQYF
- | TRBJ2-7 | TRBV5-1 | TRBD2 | TGCGCCAGCAGCCCTGGGACTAGCGGGGGGCAGGGGAATGAGCAGTACTTC | CASSPGTSGGQGNEQYF
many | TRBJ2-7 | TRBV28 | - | TGTGCCAGCAATGACGGTACCTCCTACGAGCAGTACTTC | CASNDGTSYEQYF
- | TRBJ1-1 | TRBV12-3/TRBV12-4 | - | TGTGCCAGCACCCTTCAGGGGAACACTGAAGCTTTCTTT | CASTLQGNTEAFF
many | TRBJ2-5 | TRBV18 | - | TGTGCCAGCAGCCCCGGACTTGAAGAGACCCAGTACTTC | CASSPGLEETQYF
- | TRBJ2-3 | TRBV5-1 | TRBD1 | TGCGCCAGCAGCTTGTTACAGGGGGCCCCCACAGATACGCAGTATTTT | CASSLLQGAPTDTQYF
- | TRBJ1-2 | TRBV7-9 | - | TGTGCCGGCAGCCCAGGGACGGGTGGCTACATCTTC | CAGSPGTGGYIF
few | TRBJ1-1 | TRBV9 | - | TGTGCCAGCAGCGTAGTTTCGAACACTGAAGCTTTCTTT | CASSVVSNTEAFF
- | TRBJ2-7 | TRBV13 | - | TGTGCCAGCAGCTTAGGCAGGGGCCACCTGGGGGGCGAGCAGTACTTC | CASSLGRGHLGGEQYF
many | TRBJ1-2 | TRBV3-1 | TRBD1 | TGTGCCAGCAGCCAAGATCCGGGACAGGGGCATGGCTACACCTTC | CASSQDPGQGHGYTF
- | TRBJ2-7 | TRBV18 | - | TGTGCCAGCTCACCAACCAGGCCTACCCCTGGCGAGCAGTACTTC | CASSPTRPTPGEQYF
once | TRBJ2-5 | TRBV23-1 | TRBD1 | TGCGCCAGCAGGCTGGACAGGGCGAAGACCCAGTACTTC | CASRLDRAKTQYF
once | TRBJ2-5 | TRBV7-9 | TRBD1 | TGTACCAGCAGCAGGAACAGGGGGCAAGAGACCCAGTACTTC | CTSSRNRGQETQYF
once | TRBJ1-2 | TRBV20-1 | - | TGCAGTGCTGGCCAGGTCAGCTATGGCTACACCTTC | CSAGQVSYGYTF